This T cell receptor beta chain emerged from a study of blood T cell repertoires in COVID-19. The wider study: Material from acute and convalescent COVID-19 was sourced from the United States, Italy and Spain. The cDNA or gDNA used as material had been derived from T cells, B-cell-depleted T cells, or PBMCs.

The CDR3 is 15 amino acids. Germline-derived CDR1 and CDR2 are MDHEN and SYDVKM. V was pared by 6 bases and J by 1 base, with 1 base of the junction left unmatched. In the authors' workflow: From reference gene primer amplification, estimates of nucleated cell counts were derived. Some clones are missing from TCRdb's copy, which holds only in-frame ones; the method was immunoSEQ multiplex PCR. That table supplies the V and J calls and clone size; D and trimming were determined from the DNA. The sample consists of about 190,000 clones, over 80% of them appearing once. This sequence originates from a woman aged 55 to 70 with COVID-19, enrolled during active disease. Sample: peripheral blood. The chain uses TRBV28 and TRBJ2-6; 9 bases agree with TRBD1. In DNA form, the CDR3 reads TGTGCCAGCAGAGGGACAGGGTCTGGGGCCAACGTCCTGACTTTC. Translated, it gives CASRGTGSGANVLTF.